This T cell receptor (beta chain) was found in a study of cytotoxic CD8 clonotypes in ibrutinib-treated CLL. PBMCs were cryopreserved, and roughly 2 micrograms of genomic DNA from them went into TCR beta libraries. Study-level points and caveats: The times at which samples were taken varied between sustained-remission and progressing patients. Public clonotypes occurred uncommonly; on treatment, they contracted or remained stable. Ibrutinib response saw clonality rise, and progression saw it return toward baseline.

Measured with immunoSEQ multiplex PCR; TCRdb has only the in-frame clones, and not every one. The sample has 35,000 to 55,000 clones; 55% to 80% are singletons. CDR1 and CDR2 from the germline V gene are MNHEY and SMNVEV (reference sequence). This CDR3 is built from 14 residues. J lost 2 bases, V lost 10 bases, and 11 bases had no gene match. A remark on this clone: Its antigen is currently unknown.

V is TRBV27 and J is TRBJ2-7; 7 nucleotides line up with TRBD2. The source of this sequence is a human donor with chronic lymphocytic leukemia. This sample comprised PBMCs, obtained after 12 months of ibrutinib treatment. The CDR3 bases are TGTGCCACCCGCCCTGGGGGGGGACCCTACGAGCAGTACTTC. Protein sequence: CATRPGGGPYEQYF.